The rows below give T cell receptor beta chains drawn from one sample of a study of T-cell memory formation after mild COVID-19. TCRdb called the 5' RACE reads again in MiXCR, with one record for every CDR3 protein. The sample holds under 650,000 distinct CDR3 sequences, approximately 19% seen once. Sequenced: PBMCs or a T cell subset sorted from them (not recorded which). All receptors derive from an adult woman who had mild COVID-19 (a few samples of this study predate the infection). Cell type and time point are not known. The CDR3 runs from the conserved cysteine through the conserved F or W. A D gene is named only where the DNA matches it firmly. The listing skips clone size in some rows; elsewhere it reads once, few, many or a size class.

clone_size: NA; d_call: NA; j_call: TRBJ1-5; v_call: TRBV20-1; cdr3_nt: TGCAGTGTACTTGGCAGGGGTGCGCAGCCCCAGCATTTT; cdr3_aa: CSVLGRGAQPQHF
clone_size: NA; d_call: TRBD2; j_call: TRBJ2-1; v_call: TRBV29-1; cdr3_nt: TGCAGCGTTGAAGATTATCAAGCGGGGTCTTTCAATGAGCAGTTCTTC; cdr3_aa: CSVEDYQAGSFNEQFF
clone_size: few; d_call: NA; j_call: TRBJ2-7; v_call: TRBV7-9; cdr3_nt: TGTGCCAGCAGCTCCTTTCGGGACACCTCCTACGAGCAGTACTTC; cdr3_aa: CASSSFRDTSYEQYF
clone_size: many; d_call: NA; j_call: TRBJ2-1; v_call: TRBV21-1; cdr3_nt: TGTGCCAGCAGCAAAGTCGGGACAGGGAGAAATGAGCAGTTCTTC; cdr3_aa: CASSKVGTGRNEQFF
clone_size: few; d_call: NA; j_call: TRBJ1-1; v_call: TRBV4-2; cdr3_nt: TGTGCCAGCAGCCAAGTCGGCAGTTTCTCCACTGAAGCTTTCTTT; cdr3_aa: CASSQVGSFSTEAFF
clone_size: NA; d_call: TRBD2; j_call: TRBJ2-3; v_call: TRBV7-9; cdr3_nt: TGTGCCAGCAGCGAGGGACTAGCGGTCCTCACAGATACGCAGTATTTT; cdr3_aa: CASSEGLAVLTDTQYF
clone_size: few; d_call: NA; j_call: TRBJ1-2; v_call: TRBV3-1; cdr3_nt: TGTGCCAGCAGCCAAGATGTCCAGTCCTATGGCTACACCTTC; cdr3_aa: CASSQDVQSYGYTF
clone_size: few; d_call: NA; j_call: TRBJ1-2; v_call: TRBV19; cdr3_nt: TGTGCCAGTAGACTCCAGGGGCCGACCTCCTTC; cdr3_aa: CASRLQGPTSF
clone_size: NA; d_call: NA; j_call: TRBJ2-1; v_call: TRBV20-1; cdr3_nt: TGCAGTGCCCTGAGGCCGCGGGGAACTATCAATGAGCAGTTCTTC; cdr3_aa: CSALRPRGTINEQFF
clone_size: few; d_call: NA; j_call: TRBJ2-3; v_call: TRBV20-1; cdr3_nt: TGCAGTGCGGAGGGCCCCGAGGATACGCAGTATTTT; cdr3_aa: CSAEGPEDTQYF
clone_size: NA; d_call: NA; j_call: TRBJ1-5; v_call: TRBV5-6; cdr3_nt: TGTGCCAGCAGCCTGAGCGGGGGGGCTGAGCCCCAGCATTTT; cdr3_aa: CASSLSGGAEPQHF
clone_size: few; d_call: NA; j_call: TRBJ1-1; v_call: TRBV5-4; cdr3_nt: TGTGCCAGCAGCTTGGGGGGCTCAGGGGCTGAAGCTTTCTTT; cdr3_aa: CASSLGGSGAEAFF
clone_size: NA; d_call: TRBD2; j_call: TRBJ2-3; v_call: TRBV7-6; cdr3_nt: TGTGCCAGCAGCCCCCTCCTAGCGGGGGGTCCCGGAGATACGCAGTATTTT; cdr3_aa: CASSPLLAGGPGDTQYF
clone_size: NA; d_call: TRBD1; j_call: TRBJ1-6; v_call: TRBV9; cdr3_nt: TGTGCCAGCAGCGCTCGGACAGGGGGCAATTCACCCCTCCACTTT; cdr3_aa: CASSARTGGNSPLHF
clone_size: NA; d_call: NA; j_call: TRBJ2-3; v_call: TRBV11-3; cdr3_nt: TGTGCCAGCAGTCCCCTGCCGGGAAGAGGCACAGATACGCAGTATTTT; cdr3_aa: CASSPLPGRGTDTQYF
clone_size: NA; d_call: TRBD2; j_call: TRBJ2-1; v_call: TRBV7-9; cdr3_nt: TGTGCCAGCAGCTTACGGGACTACCCTTACAATGAGCAGTTCTTC; cdr3_aa: CASSLRDYPYNEQFF
clone_size: NA; d_call: NA; j_call: TRBJ1-3; v_call: TRBV5-1; cdr3_nt: TGCGCCAGCAGCTTGGCAGCATCCTCTGGAAACACCATATATTTT; cdr3_aa: CASSLAASSGNTIYF
clone_size: NA; d_call: TRBD1; j_call: TRBJ1-4; v_call: TRBV12-3/TRBV12-4; cdr3_nt: TGTGCCAGCAGTGTCGGATGGGGGGGGACAGATGTAATTAATGAAAAACTGTTTTTT; cdr3_aa: CASSVGWGGTDVINEKLFF
clone_size: many; d_call: TRBD2; j_call: TRBJ2-1; v_call: TRBV5-1; cdr3_nt: TGCGCCAGCAGCTCGGGACTAGCGGGGGCCCCATACAATGAGCAGTTCTTC; cdr3_aa: CASSSGLAGAPYNEQFF
clone_size: few; d_call: NA; j_call: TRBJ1-1; v_call: TRBV7-2; cdr3_nt: TGTGCCAGCAGCTTAAGGGGTCCCACCAACACTGAAGCTTTCTTT; cdr3_aa: CASSLRGPTNTEAFF
clone_size: many; d_call: NA; j_call: TRBJ2-3; v_call: TRBV4-1; cdr3_nt: TGCGCCAGCAGCCAAGTTGCGGCAGGGACCACAGATACGCAGTATTTT; cdr3_aa: CASSQVAAGTTDTQYF
clone_size: NA; d_call: TRBD1; j_call: TRBJ2-1; v_call: TRBV5-1; cdr3_nt: TGCGCCAGCAGCCAAGGGGTCCGGGACAGGGCCTTCAATGAGCAGTTCTTC; cdr3_aa: CASSQGVRDRAFNEQFF